These T cell receptor beta chains were read from a single sample in a study of Graves' ophthalmopathy and Graves' hyperthyroidism. TCRdb called the multiplex PCR reads again in MiXCR, with one record for every CDR3 protein. The table has 650,000 to 800,000 distinct CDR3 sequences, more than 40% seen once. Sequencing was performed on peripheral blood. The source of these receptors is an adult man with Graves' ophthalmopathy. CDR3s include the opening cysteine and the closing phenylalanine or tryptophan. The order of the fields is V gene, D gene, clone size, J gene, CDR3 DNA, CDR3 protein. A D gene is named only where the DNA matches it firmly. Clone size appears in some rows only: once, few, many, or a class for an expanded clone.

V gene: TRBV20-1; D gene: .; clone size: many; J gene: TRBJ1-1; CDR3 DNA: TGCAGTGCTAGAGTGGGTTCCTGGGACGCTGAAGCTTTCTTT; CDR3 protein: CSARVGSWDAEAFF
V gene: TRBV5-1; D gene: .; clone size: few; J gene: TRBJ2-7; CDR3 DNA: TGCGCCAGCAGCTTTGCTCCAGGGGTCCGGGCCGAGCAGTACTTC; CDR3 protein: CASSFAPGVRAEQYF
V gene: TRBV10-3; D gene: .; clone size: few; J gene: TRBJ1-1; CDR3 DNA: TGTGCCAGCAGCCGGGCAGGGGAGGCCACTGAAGCTTTCTTT; CDR3 protein: CASSRAGEATEAFF
V gene: TRBV12-3/TRBV12-4; D gene: .; clone size: few; J gene: TRBJ2-7; CDR3 DNA: TGTGCCAGCAGTTTCTCCGCAGCAATCTTCTACGAGCAGTACTTC; CDR3 protein: CASSFSAAIFYEQYF
V gene: TRBV28; D gene: TRBD1; clone size: .; J gene: TRBJ1-2; CDR3 DNA: TGTGCCAGCAGTTTGCTGCAGGGGGCGCTTAGCTATGGCTACACCTTC; CDR3 protein: CASSLLQGALSYGYTF
V gene: TRBV25-1; D gene: .; clone size: .; J gene: TRBJ1-2; CDR3 DNA: .; CDR3 protein: CACSARDPLDGYTF
V gene: TRBV27; D gene: .; clone size: few; J gene: TRBJ1-5; CDR3 DNA: TGTGCCAGCAGTTTAAGGCAGGACAATCAGCCCCAGCATTTT; CDR3 protein: CASSLRQDNQPQHF
V gene: TRBV12-5; D gene: .; clone size: few; J gene: TRBJ2-7; CDR3 DNA: TGTGCTAGCCTATCCGGGACGGGGACCTATGAGCAGTACTTC; CDR3 protein: CASLSGTGTYEQYF
V gene: TRBV19; D gene: TRBD1; clone size: .; J gene: TRBJ2-7; CDR3 DNA: TGTGCCAGTAGTTTTCATGGACAGGGATCCTCCTACGAGCAGTACTTC; CDR3 protein: CASSFHGQGSSYEQYF
V gene: TRBV7-9; D gene: .; clone size: once; J gene: TRBJ1-6; CDR3 DNA: TGCGCCAGCAGCCAAGTGGTGACCTTACGTCCACCCCTCCACTTT; CDR3 protein: CASSQVVTLRPPLHF
V gene: TRBV10-3; D gene: .; clone size: .; J gene: TRBJ1-5; CDR3 DNA: TGTGCCAGCAGTTACTCGGGGGTGGGGCGGAATCAGCCCCAGCATTTT; CDR3 protein: CASSYSGVGRNQPQHF
V gene: TRBV29-1; D gene: .; clone size: many; J gene: TRBJ2-2; CDR3 DNA: TGCAGCGTTGAGGGCAGGGTGACCGGGGAGCTGTTTTTT; CDR3 protein: CSVEGRVTGELFF